The sample holds a few counts of the clone carrying this T cell receptor (beta chain). What it binds is not known. These data are taken from a study of lung T cells in sarcoidosis with Löfgren's syndrome. Points from the study as a whole: Shared TRAV12-1 and TRBV2 CDR3 motifs were reported across several patients. TRAV12-1 preferentially paired with TRBV2, with homologous CDR3s.

The CDR3 is made up of 13 amino acids. The V gene's germline CDR1 is SGHAT and CDR2 FQNNGV. Trimming took 5 bases from V and 6 from J, leaving 11 bases between them. TCRdb fed the reads into MiXCR, producing one record per CDR3 protein. This table has more than 50,000 distinct CDR3 sequences, around 21% appearing once. The specimen sequenced was CD4+ T cells from PBMCs. The TCR sequence derives from a human donor with sarcoidosis (Löfgren's syndrome or another form), or a control subject (not recorded which). V gene TRBV11-2 combines with J gene TRBJ2-1, with D uncertain. The CDR3 here is CASSPSLANEQFF. The CDR3 nucleotides are TGTGCCAGCAGCCCGAGTTTAGCCAATGAGCAGTTCTTC.